Following are 27 T cell receptor beta chains from one sample sequenced in a study of blood T cell repertoires in COVID-19. Generated by immunoSEQ multiplex PCR, the TCRdb table keeps only in-frame clones and is missing some. Here the sample spans around 110,000 clones, around four fifths being singletons. The sample consisted of peripheral blood. The receptors originated from a man in his 60s with active or convalescent COVID-19.

The V gene is TRBV7-2, the J gene TRBJ1-4; no reliable D call. With 1 base removed from V and 4 bases from J, the gap between germline ends came to 10 bases. CDR1 and CDR2 from the germline V gene are SGHTA and FQGNSA. This CDR3 has 15 amino acids. The DNA of the CDR3 is TGTGCCAGCAGCTTAGTTGGCCGCCTTAATGAAAAACTGTTTTTT. Encoded protein: CASSLVGRLNEKLFF.

V and J are TRBV6-2 or TRBV6-3 and TRBJ1-5; weak D call: TRBD1 (5 bases). Trimming pared 2 bases from V and 2 bases from J, leaving 13 bases between. The CDR3 runs 16 residues. Germline assignment: CDR1 MNHEY and CDR2 SVGEGT. The CDR3 region has the DNA TGTGCCAGCAGTTACGCTTCCAGGGTGGGCAATCAGCCCCAGCATTTT. It encodes CASSYASRVGNQPQHF.

The gene calls are TRBV6-6 and TRBJ2-7; 14 bases match TRBD2. The CDR3 is 15 amino acids. The V gene's germline CDR1 is MNHNY and CDR2 SVGAGI (reference sequence). V gave up 5 bases and J gave up 4 bases; unmatched junction bases: 4. CDR3: CASSETSGRAYEQYF. In DNA form, the CDR3 reads TGTGCCAGCAGTGAGACTAGCGGGAGGGCTTACGAGCAGTACTTC.

The chain employs TRBV9 and TRBJ2-7, with D possibly matching TRBD2 (7 bases). The V and J ends lost 3 bases and 4 bases respectively, with 17 bases between them. CDR1 is SGDLS and CDR2 is YYNGEE in the germline V gene. CDR3 size: 15 residues. The CDR3 is CASSAGGLAEYEQYF. CDR3 sequence (DNA): TGTGCCAGCAGCGCCGGGGGGCTAGCGGAATACGAGCAGTACTTC.

J is TRBJ2-1 and V is TRBV7-9; a weak D match, TRBD1 (6 bases). Trimming pared 5 bases from V and 0 bases from J, leaving 11 bases between. The CDR3 totals 15 residues. Germline CDR1 and CDR2: SEHNR and FQNEAQ (reference sequence). The CDR3 spells CASSHRVSSYNEQFF. The DNA for the CDR3 is TGTGCCAGCAGCCACAGGGTCAGCTCCTACAATGAGCAGTTCTTC.

The CDR3 loop reads CASSPGAPYGYTF. The DNA for the CDR3 is TGTGCCAGCAGTCCAGGGGCCCCGTATGGCTACACCTTC. The V call is TRBV6-6, the J call TRBJ1-2, with TRBD1 as a possible D gene (6 bases). The CDR3 covers 13 residues. Per the germline V gene, CDR1 is MNHNY and CDR2 is SVGAGI (reference sequence). The V gene lost 5 bases and the J gene lost 5 bases, with 12 bases spanning the gap.

V gene TRBV3-1 (or the pseudogene TRBV3-2) combines with J gene TRBJ1-1; D possibly corresponds to TRBD1 (5 bases). The CDR3 totals 15 residues. Germline V gives CDR1 LGHDT, CDR2 YNNKEL (reference sequence). The ends were cut back, 4 bases at V and 1 base at J, with 13 bases in the middle. The CDR3 region has the DNA TGTGCCAGCAGCCTTTATCCCCAGGGGAACACTGAAGCTTTCTTT. Translation: CASSLYPQGNTEAFF.

This clone appeared a few times. V usage is TRBV7-8 and J usage is TRBJ2-2; 10 bases are shared with TRBD2. The CDR3 covers 16 residues. V shed 3 bases and J 1 base; nucleotides not matched to a gene: 2. Per germline, CDR1 SGHVS and CDR2 FQNEAQ. The CDR3 DNA sequence: TGTGCCAGCAGCTTCCGGACTAGCGGGAACACCGGGGAGCTGTTTTTT. This encodes CASSFRTSGNTGELFF. Supplemented by reference TRBV7-8 and TRBJ2-2, the full variable domain reads GAGVSQSPRYKVAKRGQDVALRCDPISGHVSLFWYQQALGQGPEFLTYFQNEAQLDKSGLPSDRFFAERPEGSVSTLKIQRTQQEDSAVYLCASSFRTSGNTGELFFGEGSRLTVL.

The V and J genes are TRBV15 and TRBJ2-3; D uncertain. There are 15 residues in the CDR3. Trimming took 5 bases from V and 0 from J, leaving 12 bases between them. CDR1 is LNHNV, CDR2 YYDKDF, per germline (reference sequence). This chain's CDR3 is CATSPGSPSTDTQYF. The CDR3 DNA is TGTGCCACCAGCCCCGGGTCTCCGAGCACAGATACGCAGTATTTT. Using reference TRBV15 and TRBJ2-3 for the parts outside the CDR3, the full variable domain is DAMVIQNPRYQVTQFGKPVTLSCSQTLNHNVMYWYQQKSSQAPKLLFHYYDKDFNNEADTPDNFQSRRPNTSFCFLDIRSPGLGDTAMYLCATSPGSPSTDTQYFGPGTRLTVL.

CDR3 coding DNA: TGTGCCAGTAGTAGACCGGGACTAGCGGGAGGAGGTAGATCCTACAATGAGCAGTTCTTC. Translated, it gives CASSRPGLAGGGRSYNEQFF. The rearrangement links TRBV19 to TRBJ2-1; 15 nucleotides align to TRBD2. The CDR3 extends over 20 amino acids. Germline V gene data show CDR1 as LNHDA and CDR2 as SQIVND (reference sequence). The junction had 11 bases not matched to a gene; V was cut back by 4 bases and J by 1 base. Drawing the rest from reference TRBV19 and TRBJ2-1, the complete variable domain is DGGITQSPKYLFRKEGQNVTLSCEQNLNHDAMYWYRQDPGQGLRLIYYSQIVNDFQKGDIAEGYSVSREKKESFPLTVTSAQKNPTAFYLCASSRPGLAGGGRSYNEQFFGPGTRLTVL.

The chain is built from TRBV6-5 and TRBJ2-6; D remains ambiguous. Looked up from germline, CDR1 is MNHEY and CDR2 is SVGAGI. Trimming cost V 11 bases and J 1 base, with 9 bases left between them. The CDR3 length is 13 residues. CDR3 sequence: CAGLRSGANVLTF. In nucleotides, the CDR3 is TGTGCCGGGCTGCGTTCTGGGGCCAACGTCCTGACTTTC.

The chain links TRBV18 to TRBJ1-1; D possibly corresponds to TRBD1 (6 bases). The CDR3 contains 15 residues. The V gene lost 3 bases and the J gene lost 1 base, with 12 bases spanning the gap. The germline V gene encodes CDR1 KGHSH and CDR2 LQKENI. The DNA of the CDR3 is TGTGCCAGCTCACCGGTGGGGGGGCGGAACACTGAAGCTTTCTTT. Amino acids: CASSPVGGRNTEAFF.

This clone was seen a handful of times. The chain is built from TRBV30 and TRBJ1-5; the match to TRBD1 covers 7 bases. V lost 4 bases and J lost 6; bases outside the gene matches: 6. The CDR3 length is 13 residues. The V gene's germline CDR1 is GTSNPN and CDR2 SVGIG (reference sequence). The CDR3 bases are TGTGCCTGGAACAGGGGCTCCAGTCAGCCCCAGCATTTT. It is translated as CAWNRGSSQPQHF.

The chain employs TRBV7-9 and TRBJ2-7, with 8 bases fitting TRBD1. Germline lookup yields CDR1 SEHNR and CDR2 FQNEAQ (reference sequence). Trimming cost V 6 bases and J 2 bases; bases outside gene matches: 9. The CDR3 sequence is 15 residues long. The CDR3 loop is CASSLTGTGTYEQYF. The CDR3 region has the DNA TGTGCCAGCAGTTTAACCGGGACAGGAACCTACGAGCAGTACTTC.

This clone was recorded once. CDR3 region: CAISGPGQGNTEAFF. DNA of the CDR3: TGTGCCATCAGTGGTCCGGGACAGGGGAACACTGAAGCTTTCTTT. The chain employs TRBV10-3 and TRBJ1-1; TRBD1 matches at 9 bases. This CDR3 comprises 15 residues. CDR1 is ENHRY, CDR2 SYGVKD, per germline. The trim removed 4 bases at V and 1 base at J, leaving 4 bases unmatched.

V usage is TRBV4-3 and J usage is TRBJ2-3, with TRBD2 matching over 13 bases. Germline CDR1 is LGHNA and CDR2 is YSLEER. With 2 bases clipped from V and 2 bases from J, the junction kept 4 bases outside the gene matches. The CDR3 has 17 residues. Written as DNA, the CDR3 is TGCGCCAGCAGCCAACAGACTAGCGGGAGGTACACAGATACGCAGTATTTT. It encodes CASSQQTSGRYTDTQYF.

The chain links TRBV9 to TRBJ1-2, with 7 positions matching TRBD1. Losses at the gene ends were 4 bases for V and 8 bases for J; bases not matched to a gene: 5. Looked up from germline, CDR1 is SGDLS and CDR2 is YYNGEE. The CDR3 totals 12 residues. CDR3 DNA sequence: TGTGCCAGCAGCCTGGCAGGGGGAGGCTACACCTTC. Protein: CASSLAGGGYTF.

The chain carries TRBV2 and TRBJ2-1, with TRBD2 identical over 8 bases. The germline V gene has CDR1 SNHLY and CDR2 FYNNEI. CDR3 size: 16 residues. V dropped 3 bases and J dropped 3; count of bases not matched to a gene: 7. The CDR3 loop reads CASSDGVAGFYNEQFF. Written as DNA, the CDR3 is TGTGCCAGCAGTGATGGAGTAGCGGGATTCTACAATGAGCAGTTCTTC.

The chain has TRBV30 and TRBJ2-7, with TRBD1 identical over 10 bases. This CDR3 comprises 13 residues. Trimming at V came to 7 bases and at J to 7 bases, leaving 10 bases not matched to a gene. Per germline, CDR1 GTSNPN and CDR2 SVGIG (reference sequence). The CDR3: CAYSGGQGREQYF. The DNA for the CDR3 is TGTGCCTACTCTGGGGGACAGGGGAGAGAGCAGTACTTC.

The chain joins TRBV15 to TRBJ2-2, with 7 bases lining up with TRBD2. Trimming at V came to 5 bases and at J to 4 bases, leaving 4 bases not matched to a gene. In germline, CDR1 is LNHNV, CDR2 YYDKDF (reference sequence). The CDR3 consists of 14 residues. CDR3 nucleotides: TGTGCCACCAGCGGGAGGGGCCTCACCGGGGAGCTGTTTTTT. Its translation: CATSGRGLTGELFF. Filled out from reference TRBV15 and TRBJ2-2, the complete variable domain reads DAMVIQNPRYQVTQFGKPVTLSCSQTLNHNVMYWYQQKSSQAPKLLFHYYDKDFNNEADTPDNFQSRRPNTSFCFLDIRSPGLGDTAMYLCATSGRGLTGELFFGEGSRLTVL.

This rearrangement joins TRBV24-1 to TRBJ2-2, with a weak D call TRBD1 (5 bases). Germline loops: CDR1 KGHDR, CDR2 SFDVKD. With 3 bases removed from V and 5 bases from J, the gap between germline ends came to 12 bases. The CDR3 runs to 15 residues. CDR3 amino acids: CATSDTPPGTGELFF. CDR3 in DNA: TGTGCCACCAGTGATACCCCTCCAGGGACCGGGGAGCTGTTTTTT.

The chain is built from TRBV9 and TRBJ2-5; the match to TRBD2 covers 9 bases. J gave up 5 bases and V 5 bases, and 10 bases lay outside the gene matches. CDR1 and CDR2 from the germline V gene are SGDLS and YYNGEE. This CDR3 comprises 15 residues. In DNA, the CDR3 is TGTGCCAGCAGAGGGGGACTAGCTGGGGAGGAGACCCAGTACTTC. This translates into CASRGGLAGEETQYF. The entire variable domain, with the rest obtained from reference TRBV9 and TRBJ2-5, is as follows: DSGVTQTPKHLITATGQRVTLRCSPRSGDLSVYWYQQSLDQGLQFLIQYYNGEERAKGNILERFSAQQFPDLHSELNLSSLELGDSALYFCASRGGLAGEETQYFGPGTRLLVL.

The chain couples TRBV5-1 to TRBJ2-5; 10 bases are a match to TRBD2. V was clipped by 4 bases and J by 4 bases; unmatched bases: 10. This CDR3 has 16 residues. Germline V gene data show CDR1 as SGHRS and CDR2 as YFSETQ. CDR3 region: CASSPLSAGGGETQYF. In DNA form, the CDR3 reads TGCGCCAGCAGCCCCCTATCAGCGGGAGGGGGAGAGACCCAGTACTTC.

This clone showed up just a few times. The chain uses TRBV10-3 and TRBJ1-1, with 10 positions matching TRBD1. The CDR3 spans 16 residues. Germline V gene sequence: CDR1 ENHRY, CDR2 SYGVKD. V was pared by 6 bases and J by 4 bases, with 11 bases of the junction left unmatched. CDR3 loop: CAISIRDRGVGTEAFF. In DNA form, the CDR3 reads TGTGCCATCAGCATACGGGACAGGGGTGTTGGCACTGAAGCTTTCTTT.

This clone showed up just a few times. V gene TRBV14 combines with J gene TRBJ1-2, with 7 bases identical to TRBD1. The V gene end was trimmed by 0 bases and the J gene end by 4 bases; junction bases not matched to a gene: 5. Germline V gives CDR1 SGHDN, CDR2 FVKESK. This CDR3 comprises 15 residues. CDR3 region: CASSQDRTGSYGYTF. CDR3 sequence (DNA): TGTGCCAGCAGCCAAGACCGGACAGGCTCCTATGGCTACACCTTC.

The chain links TRBV5-1 to TRBJ2-5; the match to TRBD2 covers 10 bases. Germline V gene lookup returns CDR1 SGHRS and CDR2 YFSETQ. The CDR3 consists of 16 residues. The V segment lost 4 bases and the J segment 4 bases; nucleotides outside the gene matches: 10. The CDR3 loop reads CASSPPPLAGVETQYF. The CDR3 DNA sequence: TGCGCCAGCAGCCCACCCCCGCTAGCGGGAGTAGAGACCCAGTACTTC.

This clone was seen a single time. The chain links TRBV5-1 to TRBJ2-3; 10 bases map to TRBD2. The V gene end was trimmed by 3 bases and the J gene end by 6 bases; junction bases not matched to a gene: 7. The CDR3 sequence is 15 residues long. Germline CDR1 and CDR2: SGHRS and YFSETQ. In nucleotides, the CDR3 is TGCGCCAGCAGCTCGGGACTAGCGCGAGGGGATACGCAGTATTTT. It yields the protein CASSSGLARGDTQYF.